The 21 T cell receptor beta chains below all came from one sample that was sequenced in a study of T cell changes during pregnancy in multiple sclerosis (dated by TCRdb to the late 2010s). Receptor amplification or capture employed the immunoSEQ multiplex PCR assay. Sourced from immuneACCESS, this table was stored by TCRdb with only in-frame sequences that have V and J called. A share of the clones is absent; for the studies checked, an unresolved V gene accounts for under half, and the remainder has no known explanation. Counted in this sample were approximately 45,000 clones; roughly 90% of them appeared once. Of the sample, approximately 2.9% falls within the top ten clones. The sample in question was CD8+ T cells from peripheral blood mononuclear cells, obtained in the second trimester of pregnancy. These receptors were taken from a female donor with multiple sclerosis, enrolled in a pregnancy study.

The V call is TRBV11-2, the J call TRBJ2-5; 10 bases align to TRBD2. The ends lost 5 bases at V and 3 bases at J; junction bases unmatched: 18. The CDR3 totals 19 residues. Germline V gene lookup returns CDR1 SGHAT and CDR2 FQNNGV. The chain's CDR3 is CASSDAKLAGPGREETQYF. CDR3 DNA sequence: TGTGCCAGCAGCGACGCGAAACTAGCGGGGCCCGGGAGAGAAGAGACCCAGTACTTC.

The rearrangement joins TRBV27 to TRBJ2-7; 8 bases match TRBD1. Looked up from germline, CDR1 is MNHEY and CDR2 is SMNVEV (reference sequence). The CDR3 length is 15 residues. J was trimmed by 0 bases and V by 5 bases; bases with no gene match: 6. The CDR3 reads CASSLGQASSYEQYF. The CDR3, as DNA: TGTGCCAGCAGTCTGGGACAGGCGAGCTCCTACGAGCAGTACTTC.

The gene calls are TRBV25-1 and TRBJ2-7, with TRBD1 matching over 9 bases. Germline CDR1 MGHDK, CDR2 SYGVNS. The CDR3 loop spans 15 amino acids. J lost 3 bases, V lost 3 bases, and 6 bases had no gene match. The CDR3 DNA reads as TGTGCCAGCAGTGACCCCGGACAGGGGTTCTACGAGCAGTACTTC. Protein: CASSDPGQGFYEQYF.

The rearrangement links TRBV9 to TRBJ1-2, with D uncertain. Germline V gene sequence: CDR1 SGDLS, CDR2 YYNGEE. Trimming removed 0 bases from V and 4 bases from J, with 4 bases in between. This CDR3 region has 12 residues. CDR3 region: CASSVESYGYTF. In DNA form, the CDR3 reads TGTGCCAGCAGCGTAGAGAGCTATGGCTACACCTTC.

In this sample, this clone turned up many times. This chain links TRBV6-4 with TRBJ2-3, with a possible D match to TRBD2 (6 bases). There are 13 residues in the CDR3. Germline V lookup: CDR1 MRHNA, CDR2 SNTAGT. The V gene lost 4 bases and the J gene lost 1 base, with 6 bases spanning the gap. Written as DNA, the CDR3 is TGTGCCAGCAGTGCGGGGGGCACAGATACGCAGTATTTT. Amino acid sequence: CASSAGGTDTQYF.

The DNA of the CDR3 is TGTGCCAGCAGTCCCAACAGCAACTATGGCTACACCTTC. It codes for CASSPNSNYGYTF. The chain couples TRBV6-6 to TRBJ1-2; D not resolved. The germline V gene encodes CDR1 MNHNY and CDR2 SVGAGI (reference sequence). CDR3 length equals 13 residues. The ends were cut back, 5 bases at V and 2 bases at J, with 9 bases in the middle.

The CDR3 DNA reads TGCAGCGTGGAGACAGGGGAGAACTATGGCTACACCTTC. Amino acid sequence: CSVETGENYGYTF. The chain recombines TRBV29-1 with TRBJ1-2; TRBD1 aligns across 8 bases. Germline values: CDR1 SQVTM, CDR2 ANQGSEA. Trimming cost V 6 bases and J 2 bases; bases outside gene matches: 5. CDR3 length: 13 residues.

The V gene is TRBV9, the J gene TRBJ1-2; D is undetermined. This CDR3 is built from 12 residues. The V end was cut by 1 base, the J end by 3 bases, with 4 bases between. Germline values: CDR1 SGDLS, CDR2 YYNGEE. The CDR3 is CASSVSDYGYTF. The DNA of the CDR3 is TGTGCCAGCAGCGTATCGGACTATGGCTACACCTTC.

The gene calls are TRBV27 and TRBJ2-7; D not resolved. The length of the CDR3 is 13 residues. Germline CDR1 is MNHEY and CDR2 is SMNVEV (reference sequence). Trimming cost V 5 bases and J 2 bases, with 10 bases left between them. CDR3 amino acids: CASSKTETYEQYF. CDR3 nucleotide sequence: TGTGCCAGCAGTAAGACGGAGACCTACGAGCAGTACTTC.

The CDR3 sequence is CASSLVGGSYEQYF. DNA for the CDR3: TGCGCCAGCAGCTTGGTCGGTGGCTCCTACGAGCAGTACTTC. This rearrangement joins TRBV5-1 to TRBJ2-7; D is uncertain. V was trimmed by 0 bases and J by 0 bases, leaving 7 bases between them. The CDR3 has 14 amino acids. Germline lookup yields CDR1 SGHRS and CDR2 YFSETQ. Full variable domain (outside the CDR3, taken from reference TRBV5-1 and TRBJ2-7): KAGVTQTPRYLIKTRGQQVTLSCSPISGHRSVSWYQQTPGQGLQFLFEYFSETQRNKGNFPGRFSGRQFSNSRSEMNVSTLELGDSALYLCASSLVGGSYEQYFGPGTRLTVT.

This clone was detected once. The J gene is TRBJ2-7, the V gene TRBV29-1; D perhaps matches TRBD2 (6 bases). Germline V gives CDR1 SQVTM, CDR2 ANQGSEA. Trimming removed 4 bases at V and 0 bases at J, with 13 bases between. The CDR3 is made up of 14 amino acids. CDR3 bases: TGCAGCGTTGCTGGGGACGGGAGCTCCTACGAGCAGTACTTC. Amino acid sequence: CSVAGDGSSYEQYF.

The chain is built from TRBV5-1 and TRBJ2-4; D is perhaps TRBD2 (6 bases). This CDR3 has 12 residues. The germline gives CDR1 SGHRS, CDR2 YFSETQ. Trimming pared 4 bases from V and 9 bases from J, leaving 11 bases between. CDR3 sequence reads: CASSGDSTIQYF. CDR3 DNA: TGCGCCAGCAGCGGGGACTCGACCATTCAGTACTTC.

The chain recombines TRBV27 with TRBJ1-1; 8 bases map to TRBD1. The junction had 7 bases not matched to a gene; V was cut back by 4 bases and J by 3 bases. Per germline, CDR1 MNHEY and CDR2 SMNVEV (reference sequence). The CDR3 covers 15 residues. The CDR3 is CASSSPDRAYTEAFF. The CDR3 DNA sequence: TGTGCCAGCAGTTCCCCGGACAGGGCTTACACTGAAGCTTTCTTT.

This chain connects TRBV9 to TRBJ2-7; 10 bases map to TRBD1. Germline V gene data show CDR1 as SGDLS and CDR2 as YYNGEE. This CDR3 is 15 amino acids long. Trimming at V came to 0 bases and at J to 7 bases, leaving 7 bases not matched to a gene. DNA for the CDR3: TGTGCCAGCAGCGTAGCCCCGGGACAGGGGCAAGAGCAGTACTTC. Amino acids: CASSVAPGQGQEQYF. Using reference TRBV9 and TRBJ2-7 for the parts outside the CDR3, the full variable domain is DSGVTQTPKHLITATGQRVTLRCSPRSGDLSVYWYQQSLDQGLQFLIQYYNGEERAKGNILERFSAQQFPDLHSELNLSSLELGDSALYFCASSVAPGQGQEQYFGPGTRLTVT.

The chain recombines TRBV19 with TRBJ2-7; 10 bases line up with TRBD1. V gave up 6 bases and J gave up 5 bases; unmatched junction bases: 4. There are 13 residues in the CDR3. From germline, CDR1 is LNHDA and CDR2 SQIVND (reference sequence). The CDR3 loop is CASSGDRGNEQYF. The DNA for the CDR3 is TGTGCCAGTAGCGGGGACAGGGGCAACGAGCAGTACTTC.

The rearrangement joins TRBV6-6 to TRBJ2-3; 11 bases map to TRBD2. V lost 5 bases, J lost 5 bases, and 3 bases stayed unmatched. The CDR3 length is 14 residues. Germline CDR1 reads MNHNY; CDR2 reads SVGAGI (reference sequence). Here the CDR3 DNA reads TGTGCCAGCAGTCCTAGCGGGGGGTTAGATACGCAGTATTTT. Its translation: CASSPSGGLDTQYF.

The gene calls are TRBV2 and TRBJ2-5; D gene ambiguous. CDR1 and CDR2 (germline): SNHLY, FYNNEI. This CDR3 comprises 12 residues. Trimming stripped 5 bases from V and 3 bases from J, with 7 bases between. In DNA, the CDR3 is TGTGCCAGCAGTTGGGCTGAAGAGACCCAGTACTTC. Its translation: CASSWAEETQYF.

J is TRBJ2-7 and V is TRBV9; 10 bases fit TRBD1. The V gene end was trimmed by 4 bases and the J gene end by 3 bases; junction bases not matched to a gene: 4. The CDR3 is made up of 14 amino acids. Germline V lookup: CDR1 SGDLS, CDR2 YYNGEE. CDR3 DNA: TGTGCCAGCAGCATTGGGACAGGGGACTACGAGCAGTACTTC. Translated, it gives CASSIGTGDYEQYF. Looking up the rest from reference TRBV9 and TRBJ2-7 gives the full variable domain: DSGVTQTPKHLITATGQRVTLRCSPRSGDLSVYWYQQSLDQGLQFLIQYYNGEERAKGNILERFSAQQFPDLHSELNLSSLELGDSALYFCASSIGTGDYEQYFGPGTRLTVT.

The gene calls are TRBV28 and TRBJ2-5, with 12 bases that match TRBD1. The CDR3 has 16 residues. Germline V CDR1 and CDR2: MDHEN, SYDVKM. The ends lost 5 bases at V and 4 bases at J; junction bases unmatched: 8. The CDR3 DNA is TGTGCCAGCAGTCCCCGGGGACAGGGGGCTCGAGAGACCCAGTACTTC. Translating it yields CASSPRGQGARETQYF.

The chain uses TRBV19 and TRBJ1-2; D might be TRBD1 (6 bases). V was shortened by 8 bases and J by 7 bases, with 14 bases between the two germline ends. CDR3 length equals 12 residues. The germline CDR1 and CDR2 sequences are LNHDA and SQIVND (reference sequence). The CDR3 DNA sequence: TGTGCCAGTGGGGCGGTGGGGGCTGGCTACACCTTC. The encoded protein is CASGAVGAGYTF.

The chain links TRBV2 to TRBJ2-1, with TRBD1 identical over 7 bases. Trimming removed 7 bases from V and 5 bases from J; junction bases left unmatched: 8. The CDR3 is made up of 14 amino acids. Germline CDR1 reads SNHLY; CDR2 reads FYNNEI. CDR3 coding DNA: TGTGCCAGCACGGGGACAGACCACCACAATGAGCAGTTCTTC. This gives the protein CASTGTDHHNEQFF.